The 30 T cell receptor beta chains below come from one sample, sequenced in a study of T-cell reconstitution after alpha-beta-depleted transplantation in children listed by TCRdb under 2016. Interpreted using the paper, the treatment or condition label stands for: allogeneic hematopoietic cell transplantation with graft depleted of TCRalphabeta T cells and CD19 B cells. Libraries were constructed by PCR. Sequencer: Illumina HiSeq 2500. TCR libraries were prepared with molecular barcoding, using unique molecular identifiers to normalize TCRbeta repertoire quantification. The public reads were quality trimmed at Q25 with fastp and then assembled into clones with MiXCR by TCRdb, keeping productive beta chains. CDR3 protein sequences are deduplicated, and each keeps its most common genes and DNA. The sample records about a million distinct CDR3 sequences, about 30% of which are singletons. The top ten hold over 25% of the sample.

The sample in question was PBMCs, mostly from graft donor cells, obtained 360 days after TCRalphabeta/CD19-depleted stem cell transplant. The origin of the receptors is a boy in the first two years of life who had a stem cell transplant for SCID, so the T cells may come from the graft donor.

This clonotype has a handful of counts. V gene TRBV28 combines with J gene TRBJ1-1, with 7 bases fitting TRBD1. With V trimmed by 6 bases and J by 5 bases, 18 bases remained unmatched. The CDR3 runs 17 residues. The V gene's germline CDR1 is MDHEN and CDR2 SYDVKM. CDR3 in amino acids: CASRPGTADPRGTEAFF. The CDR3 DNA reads TGTGCCAGCAGGCCCGGGACAGCCGACCCTCGGGGGACTGAAGCTTTCTTT.

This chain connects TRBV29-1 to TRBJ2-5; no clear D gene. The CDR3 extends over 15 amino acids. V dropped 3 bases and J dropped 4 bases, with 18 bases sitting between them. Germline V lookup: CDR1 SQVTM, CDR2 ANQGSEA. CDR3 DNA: TGCAGCGTTGACCGGCTAGTTAGTCTAGGAGAGACCCAGTACTTC. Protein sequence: CSVDRLVSLGETQYF. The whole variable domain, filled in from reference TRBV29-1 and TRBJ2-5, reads SAVISQKPSRDICQRGTSLTIQCQVDSQVTMMFWYRQQPGQSLTLIATANQGSEATYESGFVIDKFPISRPNLTFSTLTVSNMSPEDSSIYLCSVDRLVSLGETQYFGPGTRLLVL.

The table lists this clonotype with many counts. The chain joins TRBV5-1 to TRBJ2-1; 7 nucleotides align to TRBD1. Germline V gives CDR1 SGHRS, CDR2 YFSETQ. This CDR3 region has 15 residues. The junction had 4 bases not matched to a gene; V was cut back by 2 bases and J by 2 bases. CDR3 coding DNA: TGCGCCAGCAGCTTCGGAGACAGGGCCTACAATGAGCAGTTCTTC. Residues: CASSFGDRAYNEQFF.

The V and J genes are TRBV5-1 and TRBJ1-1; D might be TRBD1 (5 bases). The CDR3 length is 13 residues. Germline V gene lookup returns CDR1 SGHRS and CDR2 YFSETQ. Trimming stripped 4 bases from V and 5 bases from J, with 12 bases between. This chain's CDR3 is CASSGGEWTEAFF. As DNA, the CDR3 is TGCGCCAGCAGCGGAGGGGAATGGACTGAAGCTTTCTTT.

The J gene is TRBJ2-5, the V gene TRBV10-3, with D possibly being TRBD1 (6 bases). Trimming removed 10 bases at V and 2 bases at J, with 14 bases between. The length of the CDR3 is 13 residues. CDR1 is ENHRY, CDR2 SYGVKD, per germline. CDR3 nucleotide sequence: TGTGCCACCCAGGGGTCGGAACAAGAGACCCAGTACTTC. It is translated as CATQGSEQETQYF.

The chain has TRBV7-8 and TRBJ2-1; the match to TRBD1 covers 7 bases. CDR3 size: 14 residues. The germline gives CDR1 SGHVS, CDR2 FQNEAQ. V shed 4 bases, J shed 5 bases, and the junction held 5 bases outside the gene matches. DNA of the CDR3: TGTGCCAGCAGCTCCCCGGGACAGCACAATGAGCAGTTCTTC. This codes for CASSSPGQHNEQFF.

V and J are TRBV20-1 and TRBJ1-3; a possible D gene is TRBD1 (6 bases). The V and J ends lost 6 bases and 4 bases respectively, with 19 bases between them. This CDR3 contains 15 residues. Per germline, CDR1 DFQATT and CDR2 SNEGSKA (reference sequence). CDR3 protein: CSALPDRLSGNTIYF. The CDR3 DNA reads TGCAGTGCCCTGCCAGACAGGCTTTCCGGAAACACCATATATTTT.

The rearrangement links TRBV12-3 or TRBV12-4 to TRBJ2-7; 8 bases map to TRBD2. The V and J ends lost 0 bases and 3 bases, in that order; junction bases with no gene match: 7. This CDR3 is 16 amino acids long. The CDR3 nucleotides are TGTGCCAGCAGTTTAGCCCAACTAGCGGTGAACTACGAGCAGTACTTC. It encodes CASSLAQLAVNYEQYF.

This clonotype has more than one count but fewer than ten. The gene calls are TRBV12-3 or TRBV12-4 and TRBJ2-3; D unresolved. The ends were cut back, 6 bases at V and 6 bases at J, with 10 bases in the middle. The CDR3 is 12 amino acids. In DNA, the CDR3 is TGTGCCAGCAGCCGAGTTGGGGATACGCAGTATTTT. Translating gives CASSRVGDTQYF.

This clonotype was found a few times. The CDR3 is CATSPTRSSYEQYF. In DNA form, the CDR3 reads TGTGCCACCAGCCCCACTCGGAGCTCCTACGAGCAGTACTTC. The chain recombines TRBV15 with TRBJ2-7; D is undetermined. Germline V gene sequence: CDR1 LNHNV, CDR2 YYDKDF (reference sequence). V lost 5 bases and J lost 0, with 11 bases in between. This CDR3 comprises 14 residues.

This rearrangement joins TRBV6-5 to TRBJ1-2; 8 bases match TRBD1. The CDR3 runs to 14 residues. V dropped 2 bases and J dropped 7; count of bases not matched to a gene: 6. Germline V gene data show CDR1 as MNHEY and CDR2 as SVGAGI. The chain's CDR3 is CASSYHRGNPGYTF. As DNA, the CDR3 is TGTGCCAGCAGTTACCACAGGGGGAATCCTGGCTACACCTTC.

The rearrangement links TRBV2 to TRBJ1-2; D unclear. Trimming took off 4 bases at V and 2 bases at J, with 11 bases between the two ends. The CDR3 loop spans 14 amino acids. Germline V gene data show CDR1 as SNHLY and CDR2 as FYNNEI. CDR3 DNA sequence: TGTGCCAGCAGTGGACAACTCCTCAACTATGGCTACACCTTC. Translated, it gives CASSGQLLNYGYTF. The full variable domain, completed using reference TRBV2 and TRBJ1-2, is EPEVTQTPSHQVTQMGQEVILRCVPISNHLYFYWYRQILGQKVEFLVSFYNNEISEKSEIFDDQFSVERPDGSNFTLKIRSTKLEDSAMYFCASSGQLLNYGYTFGSGTRLTVV.

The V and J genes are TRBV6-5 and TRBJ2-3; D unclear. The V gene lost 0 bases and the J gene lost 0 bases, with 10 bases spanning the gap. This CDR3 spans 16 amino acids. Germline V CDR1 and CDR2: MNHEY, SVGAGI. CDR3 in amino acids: CASSYSRQISTDTQYF. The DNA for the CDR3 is TGTGCCAGCAGTTACTCGCGGCAAATCAGCACAGATACGCAGTATTTT.

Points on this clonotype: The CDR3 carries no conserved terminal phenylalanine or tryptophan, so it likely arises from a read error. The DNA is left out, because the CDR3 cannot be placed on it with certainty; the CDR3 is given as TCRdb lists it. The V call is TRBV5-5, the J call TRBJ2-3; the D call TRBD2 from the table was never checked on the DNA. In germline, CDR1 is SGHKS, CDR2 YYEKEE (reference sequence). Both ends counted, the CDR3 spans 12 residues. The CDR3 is CASSDFGSRPAV.

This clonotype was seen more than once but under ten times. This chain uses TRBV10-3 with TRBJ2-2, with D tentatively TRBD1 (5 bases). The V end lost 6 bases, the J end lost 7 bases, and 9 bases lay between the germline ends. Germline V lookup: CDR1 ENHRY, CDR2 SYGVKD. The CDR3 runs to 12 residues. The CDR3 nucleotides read TGTGCCATCAGCCCTCAGGGCGGGGAGCTGTTTTTT. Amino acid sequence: CAISPQGGELFF.

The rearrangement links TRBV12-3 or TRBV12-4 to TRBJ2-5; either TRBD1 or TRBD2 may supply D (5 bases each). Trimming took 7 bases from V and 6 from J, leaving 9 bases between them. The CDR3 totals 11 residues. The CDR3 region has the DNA TGTGCCAGCACGTCGGGGCAGACCCAGTACTTC. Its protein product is CASTSGQTQYF.

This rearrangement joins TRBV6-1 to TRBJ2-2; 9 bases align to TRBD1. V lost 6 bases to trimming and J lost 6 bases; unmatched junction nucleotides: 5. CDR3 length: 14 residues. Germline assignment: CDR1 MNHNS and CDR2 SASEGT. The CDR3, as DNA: TGTGCCAGCAGGGGACAGGGACGCCCCGGGGAGCTGTTTTTT. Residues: CASRGQGRPGELFF.

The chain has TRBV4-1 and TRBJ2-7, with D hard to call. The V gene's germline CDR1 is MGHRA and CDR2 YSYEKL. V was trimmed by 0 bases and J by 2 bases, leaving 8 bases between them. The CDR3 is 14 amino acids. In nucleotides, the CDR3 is TGCGCCAGCAGCCAAGACGGCCTAACCTACGAGCAGTACTTC. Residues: CASSQDGLTYEQYF.

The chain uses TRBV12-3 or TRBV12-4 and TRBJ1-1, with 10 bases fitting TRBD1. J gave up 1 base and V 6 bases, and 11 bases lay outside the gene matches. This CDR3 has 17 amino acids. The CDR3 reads CASSLGQGFFRNTEAFF. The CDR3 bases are TGTGCCAGCAGCTTGGGACAGGGGTTTTTCCGGAACACTGAAGCTTTCTTT.

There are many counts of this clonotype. Here the CDR3 DNA reads TGTGCCAGCAGCTTAGGCTCCGTCACAGATACGCAGTATTTT. Amino acids: CASSLGSVTDTQYF. The genes are TRBV7-3 and TRBJ2-3; D remains unclear. Trimming took 2 bases from V and 2 from J, leaving 8 bases between them. Germline V gene data show CDR1 as SGHTA and CDR2 as FQGTGA. The CDR3 extends over 14 amino acids. Together with reference TRBV7-3 and TRBJ2-3, the CDR3 gives the full variable domain: GAGVSQTPSNKVTEKGKYVELRCDPISGHTALYWYRQSLGQGPEFLIYFQGTGAADDSGLPNDRFFAVRPEGSVSTLKIQRTERGDSAVYLCASSLGSVTDTQYFGPGTRLTVL.

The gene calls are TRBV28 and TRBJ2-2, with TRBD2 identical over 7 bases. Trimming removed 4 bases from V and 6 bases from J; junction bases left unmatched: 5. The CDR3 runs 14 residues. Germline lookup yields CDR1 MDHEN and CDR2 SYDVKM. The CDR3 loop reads CASSWGGSPGELFF. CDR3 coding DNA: TGTGCCAGCAGTTGGGGGGGATCCCCCGGGGAGCTGTTTTTT. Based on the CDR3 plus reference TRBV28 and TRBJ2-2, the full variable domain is DVKVTQSSRYLVKRTGEKVFLECVQDMDHENMFWYRQDPGLGLRLIYFSYDVKMKEKGDIPEGYSVSREKKERFSLILESASTNQTSMYLCASSWGGSPGELFFGEGSRLTVL.

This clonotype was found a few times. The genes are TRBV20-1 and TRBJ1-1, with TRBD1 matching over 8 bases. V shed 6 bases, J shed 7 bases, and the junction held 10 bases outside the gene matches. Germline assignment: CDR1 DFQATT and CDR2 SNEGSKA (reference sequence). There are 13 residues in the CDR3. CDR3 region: CSARTGRYNEAFF. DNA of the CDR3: TGCAGTGCGAGGACAGGGAGGTATAATGAAGCTTTCTTT.

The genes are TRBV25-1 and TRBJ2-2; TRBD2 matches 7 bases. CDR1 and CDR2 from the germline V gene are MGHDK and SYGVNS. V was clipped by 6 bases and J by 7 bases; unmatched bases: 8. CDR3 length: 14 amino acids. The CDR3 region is CASRKMGGSGELFF. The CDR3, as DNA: TGTGCCAGCAGGAAAATGGGGGGGAGCGGGGAGCTGTTTTTT.

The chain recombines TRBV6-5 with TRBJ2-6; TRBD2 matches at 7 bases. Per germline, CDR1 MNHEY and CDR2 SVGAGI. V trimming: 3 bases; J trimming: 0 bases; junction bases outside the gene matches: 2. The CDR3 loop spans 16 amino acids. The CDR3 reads CASSYSGGSGANVLTF. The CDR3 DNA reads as TGTGCCAGCAGTTATTCGGGGGGCTCTGGGGCCAACGTCCTGACTTTC.

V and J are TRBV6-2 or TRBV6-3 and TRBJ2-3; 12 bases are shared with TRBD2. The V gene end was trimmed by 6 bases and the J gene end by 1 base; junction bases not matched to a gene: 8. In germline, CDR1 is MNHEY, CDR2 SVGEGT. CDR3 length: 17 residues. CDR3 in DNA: TGTGCCAGCAGGGCCGGACTAGCGGGGCTCCGCACAGATACGCAGTATTTT. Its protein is CASRAGLAGLRTDTQYF.

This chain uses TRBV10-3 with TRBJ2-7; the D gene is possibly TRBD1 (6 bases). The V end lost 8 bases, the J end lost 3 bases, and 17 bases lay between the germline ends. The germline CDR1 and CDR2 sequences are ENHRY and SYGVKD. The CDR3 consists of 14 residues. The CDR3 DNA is TGTGCCATCGGAAACAGGGAGATGTACTACGAGCAGTACTTC. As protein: CAIGNREMYYEQYF.

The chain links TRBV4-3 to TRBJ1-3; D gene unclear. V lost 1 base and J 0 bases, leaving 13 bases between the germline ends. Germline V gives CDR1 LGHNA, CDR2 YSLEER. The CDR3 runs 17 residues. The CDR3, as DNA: TGCGCCAGCAGCCAAGTTGTAGTGGCAGCCTCTGGAAACACCATATATTTT. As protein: CASSQVVVAASGNTIYF.

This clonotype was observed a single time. CDR3 in DNA: TGCGCCAGCAGCCAAGACAACAGGGATGAGCAGTTCTTC. Amino acids: CASSQDNRDEQFF. The rearrangement joins TRBV4-3 to TRBJ2-1, with D perhaps TRBD1 (6 bases). Trimming removed 0 bases from V and 8 bases from J, with 8 bases in between. The CDR3 runs to 13 residues. CDR1 LGHNA and CDR2 YSLEER come from the germline V gene.

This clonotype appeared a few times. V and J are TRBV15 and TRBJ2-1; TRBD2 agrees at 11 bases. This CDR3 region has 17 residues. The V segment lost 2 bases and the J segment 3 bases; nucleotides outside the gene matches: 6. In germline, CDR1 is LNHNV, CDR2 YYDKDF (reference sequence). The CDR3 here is CATSRTRGTSGYNEQFF. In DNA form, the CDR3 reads TGTGCCACCAGCAGAACAAGAGGGACTAGCGGCTACAATGAGCAGTTCTTC. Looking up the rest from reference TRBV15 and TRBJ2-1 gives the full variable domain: DAMVIQNPRYQVTQFGKPVTLSCSQTLNHNVMYWYQQKSSQAPKLLFHYYDKDFNNEADTPDNFQSRRPNTSFCFLDIRSPGLGDTAMYLCATSRTRGTSGYNEQFFGPGTRLTVL.

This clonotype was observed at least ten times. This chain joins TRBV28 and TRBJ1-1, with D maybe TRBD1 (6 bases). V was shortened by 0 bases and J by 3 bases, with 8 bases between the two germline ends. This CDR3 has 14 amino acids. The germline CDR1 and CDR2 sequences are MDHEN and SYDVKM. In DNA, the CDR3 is TGTGCCAGCAGTTTATGGGGGGCTGACACTGAAGCTTTCTTT. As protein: CASSLWGADTEAFF.